A single sample gave rise to the 18 T cell receptor beta chains below, sequenced in a study of blood T cell repertoires in COVID-19. Libraries were prepared by immunoSEQ multiplex PCR; TCRdb keeps only in-frame clonotypes and omits some of them. The table includes about 240,000 clones, roughly nine tenths detected once. The sequenced sample consisted of peripheral blood. Receptor source: a man aged 60 to 69 with acute or convalescent COVID-19.

V is TRBV11-2 and J is TRBJ2-2; 11 bases fit TRBD2. J was trimmed by 1 base and V by 3 bases; bases with no gene match: 4. This CDR3 comprises 17 residues. The germline CDR1 and CDR2 sequences are SGHAT and FQNNGV. Here the CDR3 DNA reads TGTGCCAGCAGCTTCACGACTAGCGGGGTGAACACCGGGGAGCTGTTTTTT. Protein: CASSFTTSGVNTGELFF.

This chain connects TRBV7-9 to TRBJ1-1; a possible D gene is TRBD1 (5 bases). CDR3 length: 16 residues. Trimming pared 5 bases from V and 4 bases from J, leaving 20 bases between. The V gene's germline CDR1 is SEHNR and CDR2 FQNEAQ (reference sequence). The CDR3 bases are TGTGCCAGCAGCCAAGGCGGGGCAGGGATCGGCACTGAAGCTTTCTTT. Its translation: CASSQGGAGIGTEAFF.

The CDR3: CASSIQGQGSYGYTF. In nucleotides, the CDR3 is TGTGCCAGTAGTATTCAGGGACAGGGGAGCTATGGCTACACCTTC. The genes are TRBV19 and TRBJ1-2; 10 bases map to TRBD1. This CDR3 contains 15 residues. With 3 bases clipped from V and 4 bases from J, the junction kept 5 bases outside the gene matches. From germline, CDR1 is LNHDA and CDR2 SQIVND (reference sequence).

The V gene is TRBV4-1, the J gene TRBJ2-3, with 10 bases identical to TRBD2. The germline CDR1 and CDR2 sequences are MGHRA and YSYEKL. CDR3 size: 15 residues. V lost 2 bases to trimming and J lost 7 bases; unmatched junction nucleotides: 6. The CDR3 here is CASSQLAGVRNTQYF. CDR3 coding DNA: TGCGCCAGCAGCCAACTAGCGGGAGTGCGAAATACGCAGTATTTT.

This clone was counted a single time. The chain uses TRBV19 and TRBJ2-7; D not certain. CDR1 is LNHDA and CDR2 is SQIVND in the germline V gene (reference sequence). The CDR3 sequence is 14 residues long. The germline V and J ends were trimmed by 0 bases and 2 bases, with 8 bases remaining between them. CDR3 nucleotide sequence: TGTGCCAGTAGTATAGACAGATTAACCTACGAGCAGTACTTC. Its translation is CASSIDRLTYEQYF. Together with reference TRBV19 and TRBJ2-7, the CDR3 gives the full variable domain: DGGITQSPKYLFRKEGQNVTLSCEQNLNHDAMYWYRQDPGQGLRLIYYSQIVNDFQKGDIAEGYSVSREKKESFPLTVTSAQKNPTAFYLCASSIDRLTYEQYFGPGTRLTVT.

The J gene is TRBJ1-1, the V gene TRBV28; tentative D call: TRBD1 (6 bases). Trimming pared 5 bases from V and 11 bases from J, leaving 18 bases between. The length of the CDR3 is 13 residues. Germline V lookup: CDR1 MDHEN, CDR2 SYDVKM. CDR3 amino acids: CASSPYRDIRAFF. In nucleotides, the CDR3 is TGTGCCAGCAGTCCGTACCGGGACATCAGGGCTTTCTTT.

This clone was observed a single time. V is TRBV9 and J is TRBJ2-3; 8 positions match TRBD2. The CDR3 runs 16 residues. J was trimmed by 2 bases and V by 4 bases; bases with no gene match: 9. Germline loops: CDR1 SGDLS, CDR2 YYNGEE. The CDR3 reads CASSPGAGDYTDTQYF. The DNA for the CDR3 is TGTGCCAGCAGCCCGGGAGCGGGAGACTACACAGATACGCAGTATTTT.

The chain carries TRBV4-3 and TRBJ2-1; TRBD2 matches at 10 bases. V lost 0 bases to trimming and J lost 8 bases; unmatched junction nucleotides: 10. Germline values: CDR1 LGHNA, CDR2 YSLEER. This CDR3 is 17 amino acids long. This chain's CDR3 is CASSQDRAGGRGDEQFF. The CDR3 DNA reads TGCGCCAGCAGCCAAGACAGAGCGGGAGGGCGGGGGGATGAGCAGTTCTTC.

A remark on this clone: At the DNA level, this CDR3 is encoded by other sequences in the same sample as well. This chain links TRBV14 with TRBJ1-1; D is unresolved. Germline CDR1 SGHDN, CDR2 FVKESK. The CDR3 covers 14 residues. V shed 1 base and J shed 1 base, with 7 bases lying between them. The CDR3 loop is CASSQVSGNTEAFF. The CDR3 DNA reads TGTGCCAGCAGCCAAGTTTCAGGGAACACTGAAGCTTTCTTT.

The chain carries TRBV5-1 and TRBJ2-7; 7 nucleotides match TRBD1. Germline trimming cut 0 bases from V and 4 bases from J; bases unmatched to any gene: 10. Germline CDR1 SGHRS, CDR2 YFSETQ. This CDR3 comprises 16 residues. The CDR3 sequence is CASSLAEDRVRYEQYF. The CDR3 DNA reads as TGCGCCAGCAGCTTGGCCGAAGACAGGGTGAGGTACGAGCAGTACTTC.

The chain couples TRBV3-1 (or the pseudogene TRBV3-2) to TRBJ1-1; tentatively, D is TRBD1 (6 bases). Germline-derived CDR1 and CDR2 are LGHDT and YNNKEL (reference sequence). This CDR3 has 13 residues. Between the trimmed V and J ends, which lost 1 base and 5 bases, there was a span of 8 bases. CDR3 sequence: CASSQVRGTEAFF. The CDR3 bases are TGTGCCAGCAGCCAAGTAAGGGGGACTGAAGCTTTCTTT.

This clone was recorded a few times. The chain links TRBV29-1 to TRBJ1-3; D is possibly TRBD1 (6 bases). CDR1 and CDR2 (germline): SQVTM, ANQGSEA. V was pared by 7 bases and J by 4 bases, with 14 bases between. The CDR3 covers 13 residues. The CDR3 sequence: CSARGAVGNTIYF. As DNA, the CDR3 is TGCAGCGCCAGGGGAGCAGTCGGAAACACCATATATTTT.

The gene calls are TRBV5-8 and TRBJ2-7, with D possibly matching TRBD2 (6 bases). Between the trimmed V and J ends, which lost 4 bases and 0 bases, there was a span of 14 bases. Germline loops: CDR1 SGHTS, CDR2 YDEGEE. The CDR3 loop spans 15 amino acids. The CDR3, as DNA: TGTGCCAGCAGCGGCGGGACTTCCAGCTCCTACGAGCAGTACTTC. This codes for CASSGGTSSSYEQYF.

This sequence joins TRBV20-1 and TRBJ2-3; 9 bases match TRBD2. The CDR3 consists of 15 residues. Looked up from germline, CDR1 is DFQATT and CDR2 is SNEGSKA (reference sequence). The V and J ends lost 3 bases and 3 bases, in that order; junction bases with no gene match: 7. The CDR3 region has the DNA TGCAGTGCTAGTCGGCGGGAGGGCGAGACAGATACGCAGTATTTT. This translates into CSASRREGETDTQYF.

The gene calls are TRBV4-2 and TRBJ2-7; 8 bases agree with TRBD1. The CDR3 spans 13 residues. Per germline, CDR1 LGHNA and CDR2 YNFKEQ. V trimming: 5 bases; J trimming: 3 bases; junction bases outside the gene matches: 3. CDR3 sequence (DNA): TGTGCCAGCAGCAGGGGGACAGGCTACGAGCAGTACTTC. Amino acid sequence: CASSRGTGYEQYF.

DNA for the CDR3: TGTGCCAGCAGCCAAGGATTAGGACAGCTCTCCTACGAGCAGTACTTC. Protein: CASSQGLGQLSYEQYF. The chain employs TRBV4-2 and TRBJ2-7, with a weak D call TRBD1 (6 bases). Trimming removed 1 base at V and 0 bases at J, with 13 bases between. The CDR3 totals 16 residues. Looked up from germline, CDR1 is LGHNA and CDR2 is YNFKEQ.

This chain uses TRBV29-1 with TRBJ2-1, with 10 bases fitting TRBD1. The CDR3 has 16 amino acids. Trimming at V came to 7 bases and at J to 5 bases, leaving 14 bases not matched to a gene. In germline, CDR1 is SQVTM, CDR2 ANQGSEA. CDR3 protein: CSAWTGGLIVNNEQFF. The DNA for the CDR3 is TGCAGCGCATGGACAGGGGGACTAATCGTTAACAATGAGCAGTTCTTC.

The rearrangement links TRBV20-1 to TRBJ1-2; D remains ambiguous. The V gene lost 7 bases and the J gene lost 1 base, with 4 bases spanning the gap. This CDR3 has 10 amino acids. Germline CDR1 and CDR2: DFQATT and SNEGSKA (reference sequence). The CDR3 loop is CSVRNYGYTF. Here the CDR3 DNA reads TGCAGTGTCCGTAACTATGGCTACACCTTC.